The following is a T cell receptor (beta chain) sequence with its context. This CDR3 contains 15 residues. The ends lost 6 bases at V and 1 base at J; junction bases unmatched: 11. Per germline, CDR1 SQVTM and CDR2 ANQGSEA. These data come from a study of CD8 T cells in Susac syndrome. Random hexamers served to reverse transcribe about 0.5 to 1 ug RNA. Each CDR3 protein gets one entry after TCRdb re-called the immunoSEQ multiplex PCR reads with MiXCR. The data contain some 130,000 distinct CDR3 sequences, about 95% of them singletons. The source material was CD4+ T cells from PBMCs. The TCR sequence derives from a human donor with multiple sclerosis. V gene TRBV29-1 combines with J gene TRBJ1-1; 7 bases are a match to TRBD1. The CDR3, as DNA: TGCAGCGTGGAAAGACAGGGACGGGCGAACACTGAAGCTTTCTTT. This gives the protein CSVERQGRANTEAFF.